This T cell receptor (beta chain) was sequenced in a study of molecular identifiers for immune sequencing clone quantification. For the study at large: The replicates split RNA from roughly 20,000 or 100,000 naive CD8 cells five ways and sequenced four. General study findings and limits: In naive cells, clones above 20 RNA copies held under 1% of molecules, whereas in effector cells they held over 98%.

MiXCR, run by TCRdb on the PCR reads, gives a single entry per CDR3 protein. The sample has approximately 500,000 distinct CDR3 sequences; about 25% are singletons. Germline V gives CDR1 SEHNR, CDR2 FQNEAQ (reference sequence). The ends were cut back, 5 bases at V and 7 bases at J, with 12 bases in the middle. The CDR3 consists of 14 residues. About this clonotype: Its antigen is unidentified.

Libraries for naive CD8 T cells, which were made from roughly 21,000 to 960,000 sorted cells, drew on 10%, 30% or 50% of the RNA. This TCR was recovered from a human donor in good health. Some libraries in this study had Jurkat cell RNA spiked in. The chain links TRBV7-9 to TRBJ1-6, with D possibly TRBD1 on 5 matching bases. Sequencing was performed on naive CD8+ T cells from blood, with Jurkat cell RNA spiked in. The subset is: FACS-sorted CD8+CD4-CCR7+CD45RA+ naive T cells. CDR3 loop: CASSPRRDNSPLHF. In nucleotides, the CDR3 is TGTGCCAGCAGCCCCCGGCGGGACAATTCACCCCTCCACTTT.